This T cell receptor (beta chain) was obtained from a study of blood T cell repertoires in COVID-19. Study information: Sites in the United States, Italy and Spain provided acute and convalescent COVID-19 samples. T cells, B-cell-depleted T cells, or PBMCs provided the cDNA or gDNA that served as material.

Per the authors' pipeline: Estimates of nucleated cell counts were drawn from the amplification of reference gene primers. TCRdb keeps only in-frame clones here, not all; method: immunoSEQ multiplex PCR. V, J and clone size derive from that table, while D and trimming were established from the DNA sequence. The data show tens of thousands of clones, approximately 86% seen once. The V and J ends lost 3 bases and 4 bases respectively, with 16 bases between them. Germline CDR1 SGHNT, CDR2 YYREEE (reference sequence). The CDR3 is 15 amino acids. This clonotype was obtained from a man aged 45-65 years with acute or convalescent COVID-19. Sequencing was performed on peripheral blood. The chain has TRBV5-4 and TRBJ1-1, with D tentatively TRBD1 (5 bases). The CDR3 DNA sequence: TGTGCCAGCAGCTCCCCAAGCCAGGGTCCCACTGAAGCTTTCTTT. Protein sequence: CASSSPSQGPTEAFF.